This is a list of T cell receptor beta chains from one sample in a study of PD-1 blockade in classical Hodgkin lymphoma. Repertoires were generated with immunoSEQ multiplex PCR, while TCRdb's copy carries only in-frame clones and drops some. The table lists 29,000 or so clones, roughly 76% of them singletons, with 13% to 15% in the top ten. The specimen comprised peripheral blood mononuclear cells (PBMCs), sampled before the second cycle of nivolumab. The receptors come from a human donor with classical Hodgkin lymphoma. The CDR3 runs from the conserved cysteine through the conserved F or W. A D gene is named only where the DNA matches it firmly. The size of a clone is reported for some rows only, either as once, few or many, or as a class for expanded clones.

V,size,J,D,DNA,CDR3
TRBV5-1,NA,TRBJ2-2,TRBD1,TGCGCCAGCAGCCGTGGCGGGACAGGAGACACCGGGGAGCTGTTTTTT,CASSRGGTGDTGELFF
TRBV6-6,few,TRBJ2-7,TRBD1,TGTGCCACTGTGACAGGGCCCGAGCAGTACTTC,CATVTGPEQYF
TRBV7-8,NA,TRBJ1-1,TRBD1,TGTGCCAGCATTTACAGGGGTGAAGCTTTCTTT,CASIYRGEAFF
TRBV5-5,NA,TRBJ1-2,NA,TGTGCCAGCAGACCACGGGACACTCAACCCCGACGGTCCTATGGCTACACCTTC,CASRPRDTQPRRSYGYTF
TRBV4-1,NA,TRBJ1-1,NA,TGCGCCAGCAGCCAAGATAAAGGTTCAGGGGCCGGGACTGAAGCTTTCTTT,CASSQDKGSGAGTEAFF
TRBV28,NA,TRBJ2-2,NA,TGTGCCAGCAGTTTGCTTGCCGGGGAGCTGTTTTTT,CASSLLAGELFF
TRBV10-1,NA,TRBJ1-5,NA,TGCGCCAGCAATTCGAGGGGTCAGCCCCAGCATTTT,CASNSRGQPQHF
TRBV6-5,NA,TRBJ2-3,TRBD2,TGTGCCAGCAGTCTAGCGGGGGCTAGCACAGATACGCAGTATTTT,CASSLAGASTDTQYF
TRBV28,NA,TRBJ2-7,TRBD1,TGTGCCAGCAGTCCGTCCGGGACAGGGATAAGGGAGCAGTACTTC,CASSPSGTGIREQYF
TRBV7-2,NA,TRBJ1-6,NA,TGTGCCAGCAGCTTAGGAGCGCTCGGGCCCCTCCACTTT,CASSLGALGPLHF
TRBV15,NA,TRBJ1-5,NA,TGTGCCACCAGCAGAGATGAGGAGCGAGGGTATCAGCCCCAGCATTTT,CATSRDEERGYQPQHF
TRBV19,NA,TRBJ1-1,NA,TGTGCCAGTAGTATAGCCCCCGGGAGGGCTGAAGCTTTCTTT,CASSIAPGRAEAFF
TRBV6-6,NA,TRBJ1-4,NA,TGTGCCAGCAGTAGACAGTCTAATGAAAAACTGTTTTTT,CASSRQSNEKLFF
TRBV28,NA,TRBJ2-6,TRBD1,TGTGCCAGCAGCCCTATTCTCCCCGACAGGGGGCTGGCTGGGGCCAACGTCCTGACTTTC,CASSPILPDRGLAGANVLTF
TRBV5-4,NA,TRBJ2-3,TRBD2,TGTGCCAGCAGCCCACCCGGGACTAGGGGCTCCGCACAGACGCAGTATTTT,CASSPPGTRGSAQTQYF
TRBV9,few,TRBJ2-3,TRBD2,TGTGCCAGCAGCGTATCGACTAGCGGAGCAGATACGCAGTATTTT,CASSVSTSGADTQYF
TRBV10-3,NA,TRBJ1-2,NA,TGTGCCATCAGTGAGCCAAATCAGGGGTACTATGGCTACACCTTC,CAISEPNQGYYGYTF
TRBV19,NA,TRBJ1-2,TRBD1,TGTGCCAGTAGGGACGGACAGGGAAGCGTTTATGGCTACACCTTC,CASRDGQGSVYGYTF
TRBV5-1,NA,TRBJ1-2,TRBD1,TGCGCCAGCAGCTCAGGACAGGGAAGCTACTATGGCTACACCTTC,CASSSGQGSYYGYTF
TRBV29-1,NA,TRBJ2-5,NA,TGCAGCGTTGGAGAGACCCAGTACTTC,CSVGETQYF
TRBV7-9,NA,TRBJ2-3,TRBD2,TGTGCCAGCAGCTTAGTTCGGGGGGGCACAGATACGCAGTATTTT,CASSLVRGGTDTQYF
TRBV29-1,NA,TRBJ1-2,NA,TGCAGCGTTACTATTGTTAACTATGGCTACACCTTC,CSVTIVNYGYTF
TRBV28,NA,TRBJ2-5,NA,TGTGCCAGCCGGAAAGGGGGTATTGAGACCCAGTACTTC,CASRKGGIETQYF
TRBV10-3,NA,TRBJ2-5,NA,TGTGCCATCAGTGATGGGCAGGGTGGGGAGACCCAGTACTTC,CAISDGQGGETQYF
TRBV5-4,few,TRBJ2-3,NA,TGTGCCAGCAGCTTAGGGGGGGCCACAGATACGCAGTATTTT,CASSLGGATDTQYF
TRBV9,once,TRBJ1-2,NA,TGTGCCAGCAGCGTAGAGGAGGGGGAAGACTATGGCTACACCTTC,CASSVEEGEDYGYTF
TRBV4-1,NA,TRBJ1-2,NA,TGCGCCAGCAGCCAACCAGGGAGGACGAACTATGGCTACACCTTC,CASSQPGRTNYGYTF
TRBV2,NA,TRBJ2-5,TRBD1,TGTGCCAGCGGACAGGCTCAAGAGACCCAGTACTTC,CASGQAQETQYF
TRBV18,few,TRBJ1-6,NA,TGTGCCAGCTCAGAAGGGTACAATTCACCCCTCCACTTT,CASSEGYNSPLHF
TRBV2,NA,TRBJ1-5,NA,TGTGCCAGCAGCAACAGCTATAGCAATCAGCCCCAGCATTTT,CASSNSYSNQPQHF
TRBV7-3,few,TRBJ1-1,TRBD1,TGTGCCAGCAGCCCAGGGGGGGTCACTGAAGCTTTCTTT,CASSPGGVTEAFF
TRBV7-8,NA,TRBJ2-6,TRBD1,TGTGCCAGCAGCCAGGGACAGGCCCTCTCTGGGGCCAACGTCCTGACTTTC,CASSQGQALSGANVLTF
TRBV7-2,once,TRBJ2-3,TRBD2,TGTGCCAGCAGCACCCGGACTAGCGGGGGGGCGGGAGATACGCAGTATTTT,CASSTRTSGGAGDTQYF
TRBV6-5,NA,TRBJ1-2,NA,TGTGCCAGCAGTTACTCCCTCCGGGGAAACTATGGCTACACCTTC,CASSYSLRGNYGYTF
TRBV4-1,NA,TRBJ1-4,NA,TGCGCCAGCAGCCACCCCCCAGGGAGGGAGCCTAATGAAAAACTGTTTTTT,CASSHPPGREPNEKLFF
TRBV4-1,NA,TRBJ1-6,NA,TGCGCCAGCAGCCAATGGGGGGGTTTCAATTCACCCCTCCACTTT,CASSQWGGFNSPLHF
TRBV2,NA,TRBJ1-4,NA,TGTGCCAGCAGAGCCTTTAAGGGGTCGGGGACTAATGAAAAACTGTTTTTT,CASRAFKGSGTNEKLFF
TRBV29-1,NA,TRBJ2-3,NA,TGCAGCGTTGGGGTGGATACGCAGTATTTT,CSVGVDTQYF
TRBV2,NA,TRBJ1-4,NA,TGTGCCAGCAGTGAATCCCCGGAAAAACTGTTTTTT,CASSESPEKLFF
TRBV7-2,NA,TRBJ2-1,NA,TGTGCCAGCAGCCCAGGGACGTCCACCTACAATGAGCAGTTCTTC,CASSPGTSTYNEQFF
TRBV5-5,NA,TRBJ2-5,TRBD2,TGTGCCAGCAGCTCTACTAGCGGGGGGTTCCAAGAGACCCAGTACTTC,CASSSTSGGFQETQYF
TRBV11-2,NA,TRBJ2-3,NA,TGTGCCAGCAGCTTCCACCCAGGGAGTTTCACAGATACGCAGTATTTT,CASSFHPGSFTDTQYF
TRBV11-2,few,TRBJ2-5,TRBD2,TGTGCCAGCAGCCGCGGGGGGGCAACAGAGACCCAGTACTTC,CASSRGGATETQYF
TRBV7-2,NA,TRBJ2-2,TRBD2,TGTGCCAGCAGCTCTCAGGGACTAGCGGGGGCCGGGGAGCTGTTTTTT,CASSSQGLAGAGELFF
TRBV11-1,NA,TRBJ1-4,NA,TGTGCCAGCATGGGTCTTAGCAGGGCATATAATGAAAAACTGTTTTTT,CASMGLSRAYNEKLFF
TRBV6-1,NA,TRBJ1-3,NA,TGTGCCAGCAGTGAACGCCCGGGGGGAGGAAACACCATATATTTT,CASSERPGGGNTIYF
TRBV5-5,once,TRBJ1-2,TRBD1,TGTGCCAGCAGCTCCGGGACAGGGAGAGAGCTGTTCTATGGCTACACCTTC,CASSSGTGRELFYGYTF
TRBV18,NA,TRBJ1-3,NA,TGTGCCAGCTCACAAGGGGTCAGAGGAAACACCATATATTTT,CASSQGVRGNTIYF
TRBV5-1,NA,TRBJ2-6,NA,TGCGCCAGCAGCTTGTACAGGGCTGGGGCCAACGTCCTGACTTTC,CASSLYRAGANVLTF
TRBV13,large,TRBJ1-1,NA,TGTGCCAGCAGCTCCTACACTGAAGCTTTCTTT,CASSSYTEAFF
TRBV10-3,NA,TRBJ1-2,NA,TGTGCCATCAGTGCCACAAGTAACTATGGCTACACCTTC,CAISATSNYGYTF
TRBV7-8,NA,TRBJ1-1,TRBD1,TGTGCCAGCAGCGGGACAGGGGAGGCTGAAGCTTTCTTT,CASSGTGEAEAFF
TRBV11-2,NA,TRBJ2-3,NA,TGTGCCAGCAGCGGATACCTGGGGGGCCCTAGCACAGATACGCAGTATTTT,CASSGYLGGPSTDTQYF
TRBV18,medium-sized,TRBJ1-1,NA,TGTGCCAGCTCGGGAGACCCGAACACTGAAGCTTTCTTT,CASSGDPNTEAFF
TRBV27,NA,TRBJ1-3,NA,TGTGCCAGCAGTTTATACTCAGGCTCTGGAAACACCATATATTTT,CASSLYSGSGNTIYF
TRBV5-6,few,TRBJ1-6,TRBD1,TGTGCCAGCAACGACAGGGGGCTTCGAAATTCACCCCTCCACTTT,CASNDRGLRNSPLHF
TRBV11-3,NA,TRBJ2-2,TRBD2,TGTGCCAGCAGCTTATCCTTAGCGGGGGGGCGACCGAACACCGGGGAGCTGTTTTTT,CASSLSLAGGRPNTGELFF
TRBV4-1,NA,TRBJ2-7,TRBD2,TGCGCCAGCAGCCAAGAACGGGGGGGCGAGCAGTACTTC,CASSQERGGEQYF
TRBV5-1,medium-sized,TRBJ2-7,TRBD2,TGCGCCAGCAGCTCTAGCGGGGGGGAATACGAGCAGTACTTC,CASSSSGGEYEQYF